Shown below are 9 T cell receptor beta chains from a single sample sequenced in a study of blood T cell repertoires in COVID-19. Profiled with immunoSEQ multiplex PCR; TCRdb holds only in-frame clones, not every one. This table holds roughly 250,000 clones, 80% to 90% found once. Material: PBMCs or T cells enriched from blood (not recorded which). These receptors were obtained from a woman between 25 and 40 years old who had recovered from COVID-19.

The chain uses TRBV7-6 and TRBJ2-1; 7 nucleotides align to TRBD1. The CDR3 totals 16 residues. In germline, CDR1 is SGHVS, CDR2 FNYEAQ. V dropped 5 bases and J dropped 9; count of bases not matched to a gene: 16. The CDR3 DNA is TGTGCCAGCAGCCATTTTGCGTTAAGACAGGGTGGTGAGCAGTTCTTC. The encoded protein is CASSHFALRQGGEQFF.

This clone showed up just once. V usage is TRBV30 and J usage is TRBJ2-2; 7 bases align to TRBD2. Germline assignment: CDR1 GTSNPN and CDR2 SVGIG (reference sequence). The CDR3 sequence is 17 residues long. Losses at the gene ends were 1 base for V and 8 bases for J; bases not matched to a gene: 16. The CDR3 loop reads CAWSDWRGRLVSGELFF. DNA of the CDR3: TGTGCCTGGAGTGACTGGCGGGGGAGGTTGGTTTCTGGGGAGCTGTTTTTT.

The rearrangement links TRBV9 to TRBJ1-1; unclear D gene. V was pared by 0 bases and J by 0 bases, with 6 bases between. CDR3 length equals 14 residues. Germline V gene lookup returns CDR1 SGDLS and CDR2 YYNGEE. The CDR3 coding sequence is TGTGCCAGCAGCGTAGATTCGGTGAACACTGAAGCTTTCTTT. Its protein product is CASSVDSVNTEAFF.

In the case of this clone: Additional DNA sequences in this sample encode the identical CDR3. The chain uses TRBV28 and TRBJ1-2; D is unresolved. In germline, CDR1 is MDHEN, CDR2 SYDVKM. This CDR3 region has 12 residues. The ends were cut back, 5 bases at V and 2 bases at J, with 6 bases in the middle. CDR3 protein: CASSRGNYGYTF. DNA of the CDR3: TGTGCCAGCAGTCGAGGGAACTATGGCTACACCTTC.

This clone was seen once. The chain joins TRBV20-1 to TRBJ2-7; D not resolved. CDR1 is DFQATT, CDR2 SNEGSKA, per germline (reference sequence). This CDR3 contains 11 residues. Trimming shortened V by 6 bases and J by 3 bases, and 9 bases separated the two germline ends. The CDR3 sequence is CSAQIVYEQYF. The CDR3 DNA reads TGCAGTGCCCAAATAGTCTACGAGCAGTACTTC.

The genes are TRBV7-8 and TRBJ2-2; 9 bases fit TRBD1. The germline V gene has CDR1 SGHVS and CDR2 FQNEAQ. The junction had 8 bases not matched to a gene; V was cut back by 7 bases and J by 5 bases. This CDR3 has 15 amino acids. The CDR3 is CASIPRTGVTGELFF. CDR3 DNA: TGTGCCAGCATCCCACGGACAGGGGTGACCGGGGAGCTGTTTTTT.

The chain combines TRBV30 with TRBJ1-2; 7 bases align to TRBD1. Trimming removed 2 bases from V and 6 bases from J; junction bases left unmatched: 6. There are 13 residues in the CDR3. The V gene's germline CDR1 is GTSNPN and CDR2 SVGIG (reference sequence). In DNA, the CDR3 is TGTGCCTGGAGTCCGACAGGGAATGATGGCTACACCTTC. It yields the protein CAWSPTGNDGYTF.

J is TRBJ2-1 and V is TRBV10-3, with a possible D match to TRBD1 (6 bases). This CDR3 is 13 amino acids long. Germline CDR1 ENHRY, CDR2 SYGVKD. Trimming cost V 10 bases and J 6 bases, with 16 bases left between them. CDR3 loop: CATQGLQGNEQFF. CDR3 nucleotide sequence: TGTGCCACCCAGGGATTACAGGGCAATGAGCAGTTCTTC.

This clone showed up just a few times. The J gene is TRBJ1-2, the V gene TRBV7-9; TRBD1 matches at 11 bases. After removal of 10 bases from V and 5 bases from J, the junction contained 12 bases not matched to a gene. Germline V gene lookup returns CDR1 SEHNR and CDR2 FQNEAQ (reference sequence). This CDR3 is 15 amino acids long. In nucleotides, the CDR3 is TGTGCCATTCCCTTAACGGGACAGGGGGGTTATGGCTACACCTTC. This translates into CAIPLTGQGGYGYTF.